This TCR beta chain was retrieved from a study of T cell repertoires in cytomegalovirus infection. Study-level information: CMV infection plus the matching HLA type was flagged by public TCR beta signatures. The study, taken as a whole, reports: Ex vivo responses were dominated by HLA-C-restricted CMV-specific TCR beta clonotypes. The study identified carriers of CMV plus the relevant HLA from cumulative public TCR beta family frequency.

TCRdb called the reads again in MiXCR, with one record for every CDR3 protein. This table holds 150,000 to 200,000 distinct CDR3 sequences, roughly 14% found once. The CDR3 totals 12 residues. CDR1 is SEHNR and CDR2 is FQNEAQ in the germline V gene (reference sequence). J was trimmed by 9 bases and V by 11 bases; bases with no gene match: 8. This clonotype was found many times. The antigen is not known. The chain links TRBV7-9 to TRBJ2-2, with 8 bases matching TRBD1. Material: PBMCs. The receptor was derived from a human donor in good health (CMV status not recorded). Some clones in this sample may be carry-over from other donors' samples. The CDR3 spells CAYGQGVRELFF. CDR3 nucleotides: TGTGCCTACGGACAGGGAGTAAGGGAGCTGTTTTTT.